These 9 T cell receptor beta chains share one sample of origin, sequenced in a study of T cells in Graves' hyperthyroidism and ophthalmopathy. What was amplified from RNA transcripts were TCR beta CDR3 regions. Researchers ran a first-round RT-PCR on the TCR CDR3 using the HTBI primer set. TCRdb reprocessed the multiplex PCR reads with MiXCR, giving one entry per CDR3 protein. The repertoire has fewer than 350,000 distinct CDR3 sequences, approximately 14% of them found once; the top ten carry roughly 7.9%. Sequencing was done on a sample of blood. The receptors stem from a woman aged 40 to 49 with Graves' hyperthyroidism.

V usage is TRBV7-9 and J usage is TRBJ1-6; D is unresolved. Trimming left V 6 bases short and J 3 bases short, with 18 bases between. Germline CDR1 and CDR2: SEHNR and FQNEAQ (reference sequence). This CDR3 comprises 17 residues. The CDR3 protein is CASSSSPGLDYNSPLHF. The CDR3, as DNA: TGTGCCAGCAGTTCGTCACCGGGTCTAGACTATAATTCACCCCTCCACTTT.

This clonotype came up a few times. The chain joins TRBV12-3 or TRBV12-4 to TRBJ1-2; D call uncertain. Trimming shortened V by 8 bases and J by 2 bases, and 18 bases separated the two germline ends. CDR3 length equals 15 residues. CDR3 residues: CASGFAGGKNYGYTF. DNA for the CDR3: TGTGCCAGCGGCTTCGCGGGTGGAAAGAACTATGGCTACACCTTC.

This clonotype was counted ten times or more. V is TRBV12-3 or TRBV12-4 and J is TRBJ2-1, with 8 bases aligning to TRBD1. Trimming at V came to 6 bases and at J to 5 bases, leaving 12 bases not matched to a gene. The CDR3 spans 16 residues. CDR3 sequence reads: CASSAPLTGVHNEQFF. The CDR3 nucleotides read TGTGCCAGCAGCGCCCCCTTGACAGGGGTGCACAATGAGCAGTTCTTC.

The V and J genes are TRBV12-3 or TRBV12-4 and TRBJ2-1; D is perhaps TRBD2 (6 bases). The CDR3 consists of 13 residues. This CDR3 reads CASAGLSYNEQFF. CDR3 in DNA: TGTGCTTCAGCGGGCTTGTCCTACAATGAGCAGTTCTTC.

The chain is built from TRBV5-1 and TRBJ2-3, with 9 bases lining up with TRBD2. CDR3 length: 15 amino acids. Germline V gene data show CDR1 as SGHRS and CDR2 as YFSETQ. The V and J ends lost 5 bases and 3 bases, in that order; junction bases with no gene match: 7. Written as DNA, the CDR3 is TGCGCCAGCAGACCCGGGAGCGGGAGGACAGATACGCAGTATTTT. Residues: CASRPGSGRTDTQYF.

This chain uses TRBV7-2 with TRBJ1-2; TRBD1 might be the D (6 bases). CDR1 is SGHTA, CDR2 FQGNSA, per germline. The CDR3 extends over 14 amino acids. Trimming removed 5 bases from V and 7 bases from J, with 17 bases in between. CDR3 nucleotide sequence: TGTGCCAGCAGCCACGACAGGAGGCGAAGTGGCTACACCTTC. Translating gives CASSHDRRRSGYTF.

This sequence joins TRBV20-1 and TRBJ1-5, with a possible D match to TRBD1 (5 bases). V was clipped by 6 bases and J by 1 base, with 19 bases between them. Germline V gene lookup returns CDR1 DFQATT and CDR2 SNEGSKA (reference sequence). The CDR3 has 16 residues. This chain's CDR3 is CSASGQILSSNQPQHF. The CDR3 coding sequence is TGCAGTGCCAGTGGACAAATACTCTCCAGCAATCAGCCCCAGCATTTT.

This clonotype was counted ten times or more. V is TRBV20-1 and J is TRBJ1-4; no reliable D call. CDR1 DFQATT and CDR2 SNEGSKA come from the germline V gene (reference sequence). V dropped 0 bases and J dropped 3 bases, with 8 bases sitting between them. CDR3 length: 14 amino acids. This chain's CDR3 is CSARDPASNEKLFF. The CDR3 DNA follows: TGCAGTGCTAGAGATCCGGCATCTAATGAAAAACTGTTTTTT.

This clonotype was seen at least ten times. The CDR3 loop reads CASSQDPRGGNGYTF. CDR3 DNA sequence: TGCGCCAGCAGCCAAGACCCTCGTGGAGGGAATGGCTACACCTTC. The chain has TRBV4-1 and TRBJ1-2, with D hard to call. V was clipped by 0 bases and J by 6 bases, with 14 bases between them. Looked up from germline, CDR1 is MGHRA and CDR2 is YSYEKL. This CDR3 region has 15 residues.